The entry below gives a single T cell receptor beta chain sequence along with its context. The antigen remains unidentified. Method: immunoSEQ multiplex PCR; TCRdb's copy keeps in-frame clones and lacks some. The data contain approximately 110,000 clones, around 92% of them seen just once; the ten biggest clones take up approximately 7.9%. This entry is derived from a study of T cell responses to AZD1222 COVID-19 vaccine. Overall study results and limits: None of the repertoires were sampled until the peak T cell response had passed. The sample set comprised mostly white British donors with more females, and clonal diversity was possibly underestimated.

CDR1 and CDR2 (germline): SNHLY, FYNNEI. The CDR3 covers 17 residues. Trimming removed 2 bases at V and 7 bases at J, with 21 bases between. The chain couples TRBV2 to TRBJ1-5, with a weak D call TRBD1 (5 bases). This specimen was peripheral blood, taken 28 days after the second AZD1222 dose. The sequence was obtained from an adult who received the AZD1222 COVID-19 vaccine. CDR3 nucleotides: TGTGCCAGCAGTGAATTTGCTGGTGGGGGAGCAGGACAGCCCCAGCATTTT. Translation: CASSEFAGGGAGQPQHF. The full variable domain, in which reference TRBV2 and TRBJ1-5 provide the parts outside the CDR3, is EPEVTQTPSHQVTQMGQEVILRCVPISNHLYFYWYRQILGQKVEFLVSFYNNEISEKSEIFDDQFSVERPDGSNFTLKIRSTKLEDSAMYFCASSEFAGGGAGQPQHFGDGTRLSIL.